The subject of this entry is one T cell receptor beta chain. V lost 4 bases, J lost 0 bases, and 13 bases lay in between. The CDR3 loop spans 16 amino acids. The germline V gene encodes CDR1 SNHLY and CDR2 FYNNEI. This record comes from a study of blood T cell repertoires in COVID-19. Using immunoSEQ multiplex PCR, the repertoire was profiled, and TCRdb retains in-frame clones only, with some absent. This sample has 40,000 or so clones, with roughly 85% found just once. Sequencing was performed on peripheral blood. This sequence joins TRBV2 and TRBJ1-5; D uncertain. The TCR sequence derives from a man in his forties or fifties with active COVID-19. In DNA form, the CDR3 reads TGTGCCAGCAGTGGAGGAAGGCCGGTTAGCAATCAGCCCCAGCATTTT. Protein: CASSGGRPVSNQPQHF.